This is a list of T cell receptor beta chains from one sample in a study of Graves' ophthalmopathy and Graves' hyperthyroidism. TCRdb passed the multiplex PCR reads through MiXCR, listing each CDR3 protein once. There are about 230,000 distinct CDR3 sequences in the sample; 45% to 55% occur only once, and around 43% lies in the top ten. Sequencing input: peripheral blood. The receptors here all came from an adult man with Graves' ophthalmopathy. The CDR3 runs from the conserved cysteine through the conserved F or W. Fields, in order: D gene, J gene, V gene, clone size, CDR3 DNA, CDR3 protein. A D gene is named only where the DNA matches it firmly. The size of a clone is reported for some rows only, either as once, few or many, or as a class for expanded clones.

d_call: NA
j_call: TRBJ2-3
v_call: TRBV7-2
clone_size: NA
cdr3_nt: TGTGCCAGCAGCCCGAAGACCAGCTCTAGCACAGATACGCAGTATTTT
cdr3_aa: CASSPKTSSSTDTQYF

d_call: NA
j_call: TRBJ1-2
v_call: TRBV7-9
clone_size: NA
cdr3_nt: TGTGCCAGCAGCTTTACTGGGGGCACGGACGGCTACACCTTC
cdr3_aa: CASSFTGGTDGYTF

d_call: TRBD1
j_call: TRBJ2-6
v_call: TRBV12-3/TRBV12-4
clone_size: many
cdr3_nt: TGTGCCAGCAGAGGGGACAGTTCACTCGGGGCCAACGTCCTGACTTTC
cdr3_aa: CASRGDSSLGANVLTF

d_call: TRBD2
j_call: TRBJ2-7
v_call: TRBV20-1
clone_size: NA
cdr3_nt: TGCAGTGCTAAGCGGGACTCCTACGAGCAGTACTTC
cdr3_aa: CSAKRDSYEQYF

d_call: NA
j_call: TRBJ2-2
v_call: TRBV7-9
clone_size: NA
cdr3_nt: TGTGCCAGCAGCTGGGGAGGTCCCCATAGGAGGACCGGGGAGCTGTTTTTT
cdr3_aa: CASSWGGPHRRTGELFF

d_call: NA
j_call: TRBJ2-7
v_call: TRBV2
clone_size: NA
cdr3_nt: TGTGCCAGCAGTTACGTCTCAGGGGATGCCTACGAGCAGTACTTC
cdr3_aa: CASSYVSGDAYEQYF

d_call: TRBD1
j_call: TRBJ2-7
v_call: TRBV20-1
clone_size: NA
cdr3_nt: TGCAGTGCGGGTGAGGACAGGTCTCGCCCCTACGAGCAGTACTTC
cdr3_aa: CSAGEDRSRPYEQYF

d_call: NA
j_call: TRBJ1-1
v_call: TRBV20-1
clone_size: many
cdr3_nt: TGCAGTGCAGGTACGGTGAACACTGAAGCTTTCTTT
cdr3_aa: CSAGTVNTEAFF

d_call: TRBD1
j_call: TRBJ1-5
v_call: TRBV10-3
clone_size: few
cdr3_nt: TGTGCCATCTCTGACAGGGTCAATCAGCCCCAGCATTTT
cdr3_aa: CAISDRVNQPQHF

d_call: NA
j_call: TRBJ1-1
v_call: TRBV19
clone_size: NA
cdr3_nt: TGTGCCAGTAGCACGTCAGTCATGAACACTGAAGCTTTCTTT
cdr3_aa: CASSTSVMNTEAFF